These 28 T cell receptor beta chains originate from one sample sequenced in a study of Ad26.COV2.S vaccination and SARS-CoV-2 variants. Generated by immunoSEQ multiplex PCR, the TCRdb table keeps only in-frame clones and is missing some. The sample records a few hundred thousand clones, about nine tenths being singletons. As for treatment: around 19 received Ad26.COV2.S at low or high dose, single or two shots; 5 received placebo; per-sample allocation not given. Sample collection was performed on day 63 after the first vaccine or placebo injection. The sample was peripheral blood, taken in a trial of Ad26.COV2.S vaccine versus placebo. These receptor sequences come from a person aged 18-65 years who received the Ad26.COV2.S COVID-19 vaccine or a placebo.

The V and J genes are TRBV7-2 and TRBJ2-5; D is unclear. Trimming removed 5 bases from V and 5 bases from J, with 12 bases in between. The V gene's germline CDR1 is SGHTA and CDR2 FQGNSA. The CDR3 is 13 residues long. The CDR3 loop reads CASSPQVGETQYF. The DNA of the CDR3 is TGTGCCAGCAGCCCCCAGGTGGGCGAGACCCAGTACTTC.

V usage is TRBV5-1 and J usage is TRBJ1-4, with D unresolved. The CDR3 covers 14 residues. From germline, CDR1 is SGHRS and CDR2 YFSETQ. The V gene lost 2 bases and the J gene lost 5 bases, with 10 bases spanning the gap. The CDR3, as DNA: TGCGCCAGCAGCTTAAGTGACCTAAATGAAAAACTGTTTTTT. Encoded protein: CASSLSDLNEKLFF.

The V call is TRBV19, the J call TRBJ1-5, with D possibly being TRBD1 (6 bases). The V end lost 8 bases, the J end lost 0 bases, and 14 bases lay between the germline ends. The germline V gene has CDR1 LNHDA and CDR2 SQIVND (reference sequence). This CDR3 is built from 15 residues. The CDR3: CASRTTGNSNQPQHF. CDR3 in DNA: TGTGCCAGTCGGACGACAGGTAATAGCAATCAGCCCCAGCATTTT.

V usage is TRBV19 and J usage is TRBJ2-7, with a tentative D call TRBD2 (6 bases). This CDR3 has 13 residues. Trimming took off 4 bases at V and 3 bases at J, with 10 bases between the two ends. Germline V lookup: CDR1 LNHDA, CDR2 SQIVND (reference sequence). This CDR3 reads CASSKGTGYEQYF. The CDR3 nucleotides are TGTGCCAGTAGTAAGGGGACTGGCTACGAGCAGTACTTC.

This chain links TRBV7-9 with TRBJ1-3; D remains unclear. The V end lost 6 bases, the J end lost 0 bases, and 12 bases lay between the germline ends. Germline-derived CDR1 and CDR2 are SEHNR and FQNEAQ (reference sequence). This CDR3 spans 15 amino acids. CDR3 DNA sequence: TGTGCCAGCAGTCCCCTAGGGTTCTCTGGAAACACCATATATTTT. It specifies CASSPLGFSGNTIYF.

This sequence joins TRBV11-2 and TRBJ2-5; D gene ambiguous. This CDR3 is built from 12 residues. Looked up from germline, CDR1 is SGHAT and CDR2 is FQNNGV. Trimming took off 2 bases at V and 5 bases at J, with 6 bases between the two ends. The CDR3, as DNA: TGTGCCAGCAGCTTAAATTTGGAGACCCAGTACTTC. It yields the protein CASSLNLETQYF.

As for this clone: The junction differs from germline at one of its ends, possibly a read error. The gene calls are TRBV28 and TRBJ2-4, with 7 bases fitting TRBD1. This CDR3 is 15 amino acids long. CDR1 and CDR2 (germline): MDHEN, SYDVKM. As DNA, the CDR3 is TGTGCCAGCAACAATGCCGGGACAGCCAGAAACATTCAGTACTTC. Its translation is CASNNAGTARNIQYF.

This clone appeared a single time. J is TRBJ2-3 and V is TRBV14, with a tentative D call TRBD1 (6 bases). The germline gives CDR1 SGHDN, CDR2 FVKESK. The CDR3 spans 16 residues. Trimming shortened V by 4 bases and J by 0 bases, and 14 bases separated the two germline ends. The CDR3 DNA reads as TGTGCCAGCAGCCCGGGGACAAAACCTAGCACAGATACGCAGTATTTT. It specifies CASSPGTKPSTDTQYF.

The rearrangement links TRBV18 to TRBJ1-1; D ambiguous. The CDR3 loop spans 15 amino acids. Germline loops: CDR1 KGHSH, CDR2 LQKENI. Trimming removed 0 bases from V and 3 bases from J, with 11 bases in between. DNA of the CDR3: TGTGCCAGCTCACCACCATCCGGGGATCACACTGAAGCTTTCTTT. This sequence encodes CASSPPSGDHTEAFF.

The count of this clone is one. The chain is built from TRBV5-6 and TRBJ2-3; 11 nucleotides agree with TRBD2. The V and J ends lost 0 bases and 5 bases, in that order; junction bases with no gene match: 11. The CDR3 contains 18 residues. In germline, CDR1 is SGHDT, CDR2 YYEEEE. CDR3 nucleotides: TGTGCCAGCAGCTTGGAGAATAGCGGGAGGGTTTTTATAGATACGCAGTATTTT. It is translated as CASSLENSGRVFIDTQYF.

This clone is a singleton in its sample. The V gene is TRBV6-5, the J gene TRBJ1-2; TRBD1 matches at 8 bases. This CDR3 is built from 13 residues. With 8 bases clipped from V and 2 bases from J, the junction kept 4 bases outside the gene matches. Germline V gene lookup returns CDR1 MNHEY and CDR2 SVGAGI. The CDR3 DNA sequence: TGTGCCAGCGCCGGGACAGGAAACTATGGCTACACCTTC. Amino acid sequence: CASAGTGNYGYTF.

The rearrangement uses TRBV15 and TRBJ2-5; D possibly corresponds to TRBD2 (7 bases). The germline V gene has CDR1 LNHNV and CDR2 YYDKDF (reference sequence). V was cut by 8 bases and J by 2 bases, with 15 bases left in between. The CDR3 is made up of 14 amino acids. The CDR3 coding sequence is TGTGCCACCCAAGAGGGGGGGGCTCAAGAGACCCAGTACTTC. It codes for CATQEGGAQETQYF.

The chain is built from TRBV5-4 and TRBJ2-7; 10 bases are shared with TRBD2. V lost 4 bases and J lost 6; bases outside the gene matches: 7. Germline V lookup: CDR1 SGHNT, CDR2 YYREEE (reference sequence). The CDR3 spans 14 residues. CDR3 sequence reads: CASSDLAGVREQYF. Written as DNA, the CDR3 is TGTGCCAGCAGCGACCTAGCGGGAGTGCGCGAGCAGTACTTC.

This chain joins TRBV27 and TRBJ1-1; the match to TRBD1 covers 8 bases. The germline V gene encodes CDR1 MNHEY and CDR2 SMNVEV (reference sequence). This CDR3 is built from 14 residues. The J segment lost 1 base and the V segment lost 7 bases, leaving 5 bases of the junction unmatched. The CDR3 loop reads CASTLTGANTEAFF. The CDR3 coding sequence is TGTGCCAGCACCCTGACAGGGGCGAACACTGAAGCTTTCTTT.

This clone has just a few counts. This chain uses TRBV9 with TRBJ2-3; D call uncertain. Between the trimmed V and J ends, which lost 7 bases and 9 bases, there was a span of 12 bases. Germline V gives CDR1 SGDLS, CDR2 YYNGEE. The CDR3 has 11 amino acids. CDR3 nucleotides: TGTGCCAGCCCGGACCGTTACACGCAGTATTTT. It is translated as CASPDRYTQYF.

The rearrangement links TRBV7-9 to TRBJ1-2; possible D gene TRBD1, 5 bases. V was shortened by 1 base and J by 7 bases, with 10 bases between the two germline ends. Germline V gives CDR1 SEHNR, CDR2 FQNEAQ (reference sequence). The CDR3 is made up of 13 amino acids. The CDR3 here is CASSLEQASGYTF. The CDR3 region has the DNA TGTGCCAGCAGCTTAGAACAGGCAAGTGGCTACACCTTC.

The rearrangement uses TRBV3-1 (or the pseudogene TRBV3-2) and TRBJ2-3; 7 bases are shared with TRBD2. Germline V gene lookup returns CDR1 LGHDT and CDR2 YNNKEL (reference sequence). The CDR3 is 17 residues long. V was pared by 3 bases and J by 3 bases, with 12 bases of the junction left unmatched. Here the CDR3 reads CASSHLPGRVATDTQYF. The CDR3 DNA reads TGTGCCAGCAGCCACCTCCCAGGGAGGGTCGCTACAGATACGCAGTATTTT.

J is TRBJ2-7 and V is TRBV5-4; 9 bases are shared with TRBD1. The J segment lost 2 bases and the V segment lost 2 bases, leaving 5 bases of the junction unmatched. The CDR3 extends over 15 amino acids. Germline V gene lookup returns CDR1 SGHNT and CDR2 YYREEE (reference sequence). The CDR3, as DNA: TGTGCCAGCAGCTTTTCCGGGACAGGGACCTACGAGCAGTACTTC. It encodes CASSFSGTGTYEQYF.

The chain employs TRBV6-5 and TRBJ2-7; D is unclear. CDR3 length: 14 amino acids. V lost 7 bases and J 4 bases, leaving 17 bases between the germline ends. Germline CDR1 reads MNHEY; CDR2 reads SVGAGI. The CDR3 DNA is TGTGCCAGCAATCCTTCGGTAGGGCCGTACGAGCAGTACTTC. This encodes CASNPSVGPYEQYF.

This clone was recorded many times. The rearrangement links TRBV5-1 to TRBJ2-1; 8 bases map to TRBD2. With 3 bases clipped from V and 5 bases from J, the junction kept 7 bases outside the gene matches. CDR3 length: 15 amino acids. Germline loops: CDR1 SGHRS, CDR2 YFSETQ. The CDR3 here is CASSSKTSGNNEQFF. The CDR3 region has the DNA TGCGCCAGCAGCTCGAAAACTAGCGGTAACAATGAGCAGTTCTTC. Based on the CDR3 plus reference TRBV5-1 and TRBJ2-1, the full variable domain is KAGVTQTPRYLIKTRGQQVTLSCSPISGHRSVSWYQQTPGQGLQFLFEYFSETQRNKGNFPGRFSGRQFSNSRSEMNVSTLELGDSALYLCASSSKTSGNNEQFFGPGTRLTVL.

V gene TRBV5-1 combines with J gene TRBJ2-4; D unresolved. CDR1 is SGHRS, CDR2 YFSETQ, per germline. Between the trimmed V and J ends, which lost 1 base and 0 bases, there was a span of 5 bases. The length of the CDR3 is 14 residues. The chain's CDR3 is CASSLTLAKNIQYF. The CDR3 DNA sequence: TGCGCCAGCAGCTTGACGCTAGCCAAAAACATTCAGTACTTC.

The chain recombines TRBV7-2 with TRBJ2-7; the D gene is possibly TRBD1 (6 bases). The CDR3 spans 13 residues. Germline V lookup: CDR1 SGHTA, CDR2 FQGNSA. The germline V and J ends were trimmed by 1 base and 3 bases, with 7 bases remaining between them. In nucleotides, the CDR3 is TGTGCCAGCAGCTTAGGACAGGACTACGAGCAGTACTTC. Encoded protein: CASSLGQDYEQYF.

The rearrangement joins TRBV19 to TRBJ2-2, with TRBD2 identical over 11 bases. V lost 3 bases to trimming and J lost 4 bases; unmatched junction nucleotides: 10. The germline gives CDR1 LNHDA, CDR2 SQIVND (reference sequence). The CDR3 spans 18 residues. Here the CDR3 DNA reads TGTGCCAGTAGTATGACTAGCGGGACCCGCCCGGGCACCGGGGAGCTGTTTTTT. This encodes CASSMTSGTRPGTGELFF.

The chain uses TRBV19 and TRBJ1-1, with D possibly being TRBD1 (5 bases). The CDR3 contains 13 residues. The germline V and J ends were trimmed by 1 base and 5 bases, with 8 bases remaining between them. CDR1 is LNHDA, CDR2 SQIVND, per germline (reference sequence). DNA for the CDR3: TGTGCCAGTAGTATAGGGGGCTGGACTGAAGCTTTCTTT. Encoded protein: CASSIGGWTEAFF.

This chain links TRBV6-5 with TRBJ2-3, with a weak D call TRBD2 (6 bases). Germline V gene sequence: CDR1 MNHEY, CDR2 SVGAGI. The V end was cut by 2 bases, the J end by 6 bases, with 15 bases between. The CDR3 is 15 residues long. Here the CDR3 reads CASSYGGTPLDTQYF. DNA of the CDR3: TGTGCCAGCAGTTACGGCGGGACCCCCTTGGATACGCAGTATTTT.

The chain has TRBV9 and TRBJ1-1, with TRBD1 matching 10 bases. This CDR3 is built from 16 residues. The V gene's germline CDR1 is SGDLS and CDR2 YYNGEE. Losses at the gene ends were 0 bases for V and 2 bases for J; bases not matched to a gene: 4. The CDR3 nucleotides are TGTGCCAGCAGCGTAGAGGGACAGGGGTTAAACACTGAAGCTTTCTTT. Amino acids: CASSVEGQGLNTEAFF.

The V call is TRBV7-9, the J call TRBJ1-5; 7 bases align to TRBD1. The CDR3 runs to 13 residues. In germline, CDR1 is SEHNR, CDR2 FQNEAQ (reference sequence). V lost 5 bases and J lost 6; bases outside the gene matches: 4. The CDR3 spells CASSVGGGQPQHF. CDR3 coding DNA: TGTGCCAGCAGCGTAGGGGGCGGTCAGCCCCAGCATTTT. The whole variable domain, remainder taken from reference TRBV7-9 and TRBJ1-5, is DTGVSQNPRHKITKRGQNVTFRCDPISEHNRLYWYRQTLGQGPEFLTYFQNEAQLEKSRLLSDRFSAERPKGSFSTLEIQRTEQGDSAMYLCASSVGGGQPQHFGDGTRLSIL.

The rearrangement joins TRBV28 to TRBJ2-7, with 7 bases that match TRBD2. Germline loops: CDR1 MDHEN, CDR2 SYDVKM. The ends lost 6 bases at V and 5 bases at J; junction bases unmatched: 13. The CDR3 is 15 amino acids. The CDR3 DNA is TGTGCCAGCAGCCCCCCTCGGGGCGGGGGTGACGAGCAGTACTTC. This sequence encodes CASSPPRGGGDEQYF.